These 20 T cell receptor beta chains share one sample of origin, sequenced in a study of T cell responses to AZD1222 COVID-19 vaccine. Data came from immunoSEQ multiplex PCR; TCRdb stores just in-frame clones and leaves some out. This table has 140,000 to 150,000 clones, 75% to 90% appearing once. The sample in question was peripheral blood, obtained on day 0 of AZD1222 vaccination. The receptors were gathered from an adult in good health.

J is TRBJ1-2 and V is TRBV14; TRBD1 is a possible D gene (5 bases). Trimming took 7 bases from V and 4 from J, leaving 10 bases between them. Germline-derived CDR1 and CDR2 are SGHDN and FVKESK. The length of the CDR3 is 12 residues. Here the CDR3 DNA reads TGTGCCAGCATTATCGGGGGCTATGGCTACACCTTC. As protein: CASIIGGYGYTF. The variable domain in full, completed from reference TRBV14 and TRBJ1-2, reads EAGVTQFPSHSVIEKGQTVTLRCDPISGHDNLYWYRRVMGKEIKFLLHFVKESKQDESGMPNNRFLAERTGGTYSTLKVQPAELEDSGVYFCASIIGGYGYTFGSGTRLTVV.

The gene calls are TRBV6-5 and TRBJ1-3; D is unclear. The CDR3 length is 15 residues. CDR1 and CDR2 (germline): MNHEY, SVGAGI. V was pared by 6 bases and J by 0 bases, with 12 bases between. In DNA, the CDR3 is TGTGCCAGCAGGGATACTAGTGCCTCTGGAAACACCATATATTTT. It translates to CASRDTSASGNTIYF.

The chain's CDR3 is CATTTGGRDNEQFF. In DNA form, the CDR3 reads TGTGCCACCACGACAGGGGGTCGCGACAATGAGCAGTTCTTC. The genes are TRBV24-1 and TRBJ2-1, with 9 bases aligning to TRBD1. Trimming cost V 8 bases and J 5 bases; bases outside gene matches: 6. Germline CDR1 reads KGHDR; CDR2 reads SFDVKD. The CDR3 loop spans 14 amino acids.

With regard to this clone: One end of the junction does not line up with germline, which may come from a read error. The chain combines TRBV2 with TRBJ1-2, with no clear D. This CDR3 comprises 14 residues. Germline lookup yields CDR1 SNHLY and CDR2 FYNNEI. In DNA form, the CDR3 reads TGTGCCAGCAGGGAAGCGTCGGGAACCTATGGCTACACCTTC. Protein: CASREASGTYGYTF.

The chain couples TRBV5-1 to TRBJ1-6; 7 bases align to TRBD1. Germline trimming cut 6 bases from V and 8 bases from J; bases unmatched to any gene: 8. The germline V gene has CDR1 SGHRS and CDR2 YFSETQ. The CDR3 consists of 14 residues. This CDR3 is CASTAGGGYSPLHF. The DNA of the CDR3 is TGCGCCAGCACCGCCGGAGGGGGCTATTCACCCCTCCACTTT.

The J gene is TRBJ2-2, the V gene TRBV6-5, with 7 nucleotides matching TRBD2. V was pared by 2 bases and J by 7 bases, with 7 bases of the junction left unmatched. The CDR3 consists of 15 residues. The germline gives CDR1 MNHEY, CDR2 SVGAGI. The DNA of the CDR3 is TGTGCCAGCAGTTACAGACTAGCAGGGTTCGGGGAGCTGTTTTTT. The encoded protein is CASSYRLAGFGELFF.

This clone was recorded only once. The genes are TRBV3-1 (or the pseudogene TRBV3-2) and TRBJ1-1; a weak D match, TRBD1 (5 bases). The germline V gene has CDR1 LGHDT and CDR2 YNNKEL (reference sequence). The CDR3 runs to 15 residues. The V gene lost 5 bases and the J gene lost 1 base, with 14 bases spanning the gap. The CDR3 spells CASSNWDSRNTEAFF. In DNA, the CDR3 is TGTGCCAGCAGCAATTGGGACTCTCGGAACACTGAAGCTTTCTTT.

The chain combines TRBV27 with TRBJ1-1; tentatively, D is TRBD1 (5 bases). The germline V gene has CDR1 MNHEY and CDR2 SMNVEV (reference sequence). With 7 bases removed from V and 3 bases from J, the gap between germline ends came to 21 bases. The CDR3 runs 16 residues. DNA of the CDR3: TGTGCCAGCACCATGAATTGGAGGGGCTCAGACACTGAAGCTTTCTTT. This sequence encodes CASTMNWRGSDTEAFF.

The rearrangement joins TRBV30 to TRBJ2-1, with 7 positions matching TRBD2. The CDR3 covers 13 residues. The trim removed 3 bases at V and 5 bases at J, leaving 4 bases unmatched. CDR1 and CDR2 from the germline V gene are GTSNPN and SVGIG (reference sequence). The CDR3 region has the DNA TGTGCCTGGAGGCTAGCGGATAACAATGAGCAGTTCTTC. Amino acids: CAWRLADNNEQFF.

The V gene is TRBV30, the J gene TRBJ1-1; 11 nucleotides agree with TRBD1. Germline loops: CDR1 GTSNPN, CDR2 SVGIG (reference sequence). CDR3 size: 13 residues. CDR3 sequence (DNA): TGTGCTGTGGACAGGGGGCAAAACACTGAAGCTTTCTTT. Translating it yields CAVDRGQNTEAFF.

The V and J genes are TRBV3-1 (or the pseudogene TRBV3-2) and TRBJ2-7, with D maybe TRBD1 (5 bases). This CDR3 comprises 12 residues. V lost 5 bases, J lost 6 bases, and 11 bases lay in between. Germline loops: CDR1 LGHDT, CDR2 YNNKEL (reference sequence). For the CDR3, the DNA is TGTGCCAGCAGCTACACAACAGGCGAGCAGTACTTC. It specifies CASSYTTGEQYF.

The chain links TRBV11-2 to TRBJ2-1, with D uncertain. Trimming pared 2 bases from V and 7 bases from J, leaving 6 bases between. This CDR3 is built from 12 residues. Per the germline V gene, CDR1 is SGHAT and CDR2 is FQNNGV. CDR3 loop: CASSLSPNEQFF. CDR3 coding DNA: TGTGCCAGCAGCTTAAGTCCGAATGAGCAGTTCTTC.

The rearrangement uses TRBV18 and TRBJ2-7, with 8 bases lining up with TRBD1. With V trimmed by 5 bases and J by 5 bases, 5 bases remained unmatched. Germline loops: CDR1 KGHSH, CDR2 LQKENI. The CDR3 is 13 residues long. This chain's CDR3 is CASSSHRGDEQYF. The CDR3 nucleotides read TGTGCCAGCTCATCCCACAGGGGGGACGAGCAGTACTTC.

J is TRBJ1-1 and V is TRBV24-1, with a possible D match to TRBD1 (5 bases). The CDR3 extends over 16 amino acids. The germline V and J ends were trimmed by 3 bases and 6 bases, with 19 bases remaining between them. CDR1 KGHDR and CDR2 SFDVKD come from the germline V gene. The CDR3 spells CATSDGRGRFAAEAFF. The CDR3 coding sequence is TGTGCCACCAGTGATGGGAGGGGACGTTTTGCGGCTGAAGCTTTCTTT.

This clone was detected only once. CDR3 protein: CASSTIQGSAFF. The CDR3 DNA sequence: TGTGCCAGTAGTACCATTCAGGGATCAGCTTTCTTT. The chain employs TRBV19 and TRBJ1-1, with D maybe TRBD1 (5 bases). The germline gives CDR1 LNHDA, CDR2 SQIVND (reference sequence). This CDR3 region has 12 residues. Trimming removed 4 bases at V and 10 bases at J, with 13 bases between.

The J gene is TRBJ1-2, the V gene TRBV28; D perhaps matches TRBD1 (5 bases). CDR3 length: 12 residues. The V and J ends lost 4 bases and 7 bases respectively, with 10 bases between them. Germline V gene sequence: CDR1 MDHEN, CDR2 SYDVKM. The CDR3 reads CASSSGTRGYTF. The CDR3 DNA is TGTGCCAGCAGTTCCGGGACTCGTGGCTACACCTTC.

The chain employs TRBV10-3 and TRBJ2-1, with 8 bases that match TRBD2. The CDR3 runs 16 residues. The germline CDR1 and CDR2 sequences are ENHRY and SYGVKD. Trimming at V came to 3 bases and at J to 0 bases, leaving 4 bases not matched to a gene. CDR3: CAISEPLAGSYNEQFF. CDR3 sequence (DNA): TGTGCCATCAGTGAACCCCTAGCGGGCTCCTACAATGAGCAGTTCTTC.

As DNA, the CDR3 is TGCGCCAGCAGCCCACAGTCCGCCAATGAGCAGTTCTTC. This gives the protein CASSPQSANEQFF. The chain uses TRBV4-1 and TRBJ2-1; D is undetermined. The germline V gene has CDR1 MGHRA and CDR2 YSYEKL. CDR3 length: 13 amino acids. V shed 4 bases and J shed 6 bases, with 10 bases lying between them.

The V call is TRBV3-1 (or the pseudogene TRBV3-2), the J call TRBJ2-1, with 8 bases identical to TRBD2. The V gene's germline CDR1 is LGHDT and CDR2 YNNKEL (reference sequence). Unmatched junction bases numbered 10, after V lost 5 bases and J lost 4 bases. The CDR3 consists of 16 residues. The CDR3 coding sequence is TGTGCCAGCAGCTGGCTTAGCGGGAAGGGATACAATGAGCAGTTCTTC. Translating gives CASSWLSGKGYNEQFF.

The V call is TRBV4-1, the J call TRBJ2-3, with 9 bases fitting TRBD1. With V trimmed by 0 bases and J by 8 bases, 9 bases remained unmatched. CDR1 is MGHRA and CDR2 is YSYEKL in the germline V gene. There are 16 residues in the CDR3. CDR3 coding DNA: TGCGCCAGCAGCCAAGAGACCCGGGACAGGGTTCGTACGCAGTATTTT. Translation: CASSQETRDRVRTQYF.